Listed here are 20 T cell receptor beta chains from one sample, sequenced in a study of blood T cell repertoires in COVID-19. The data were produced by immunoSEQ multiplex PCR, yet TCRdb's version contains in-frame clones alone and is incomplete. The data hold 450,000 to 500,000 clones, with 80% to 90% observed a single time. Sample: peripheral blood. These receptors were obtained from a human donor in a cohort sampled during active COVID-19.

V gene TRBV7-6 combines with J gene TRBJ2-5, with 8 bases matching TRBD1. This CDR3 region has 14 residues. Germline V CDR1 and CDR2: SGHVS, FNYEAQ. J was trimmed by 5 bases and V by 2 bases; bases with no gene match: 4. CDR3 bases: TGTGCCAGCAGCTTACAGGGGGCGCGGGAGACCCAGTACTTC. Protein: CASSLQGARETQYF.

The chain joins TRBV25-1 to TRBJ1-4, with 8 positions matching TRBD1. The CDR3 contains 15 residues. Germline assignment: CDR1 MGHDK and CDR2 SYGVNS. V was clipped by 4 bases and J by 3 bases; unmatched bases: 4. CDR3 loop: CASSAWTGPNEKLFF. The CDR3 DNA reads TGTGCCAGCAGTGCATGGACAGGGCCTAATGAAAAACTGTTTTTT.

Regarding this clone: Other DNA sequences of this sample code for an identical CDR3. The chain uses TRBV7-2 and TRBJ2-3, with D perhaps TRBD1 (6 bases). V lost 4 bases to trimming and J lost 1 base, with 12 bases between them. CDR1 and CDR2 (germline): SGHTA, FQGNSA. This CDR3 has 15 residues. The CDR3 protein is CASSSKTGGTDTQYF. The DNA of the CDR3 is TGTGCCAGCAGCTCCAAGACAGGAGGCACAGATACGCAGTATTTT.

V is TRBV10-2 and J is TRBJ2-7, with 8 bases matching TRBD2. Germline values: CDR1 WSHSY, CDR2 SAAADI. The V segment lost 5 bases and the J segment 1 base; nucleotides outside the gene matches: 4. CDR3 length equals 14 residues. Here the CDR3 DNA reads TGCGCCAGCAGTCTAGCGGGTCTTTCCTACGAGCAGTACTTC. Amino acids: CASSLAGLSYEQYF.

Here the CDR3 DNA reads TGTGCCAGCAGCTTAGAGGCTAGCCTCGGCGAGCAGTACTTC. Protein sequence: CASSLEASLGEQYF. The genes are TRBV7-6 and TRBJ2-7; D is possibly TRBD2 (5 bases). Trimming removed 1 base at V and 6 bases at J, with 13 bases between. The germline gives CDR1 SGHVS, CDR2 FNYEAQ. The CDR3 is 14 amino acids. Based on the CDR3 plus reference TRBV7-6 and TRBJ2-7, the full variable domain is GAGVSQSPRYKVTKRGQDVALRCDPISGHVSLYWYRQALGQGPEFLTYFNYEAQQDKSGLPNDRFSAERPEGSISTLTIQRTEQRDSAMYRCASSLEASLGEQYFGPGTRLTVT.

The CDR3 is CASSIDGSYNSPLHF. In nucleotides, the CDR3 is TGTGCCAGTAGTATAGATGGCAGCTATAATTCACCCCTCCACTTT. The V call is TRBV19, the J call TRBJ1-6; D gene unclear. This CDR3 has 15 residues. V was trimmed by 0 bases and J by 3 bases, leaving 6 bases between them. Germline CDR1 reads LNHDA; CDR2 reads SQIVND (reference sequence).

J is TRBJ2-1 and V is TRBV11-3; 7 bases are shared with TRBD2. Trimming removed 5 bases from V and 6 bases from J; junction bases left unmatched: 10. The CDR3 sequence is 15 residues long. The germline V gene has CDR1 SGHNT and CDR2 YENEEA. The CDR3 loop reads CASSQRSGAFNEQFF. The DNA of the CDR3 is TGTGCCAGCAGCCAAAGGAGCGGGGCCTTCAATGAGCAGTTCTTC.

This chain links TRBV19 with TRBJ1-4, with a weak D call TRBD1 (6 bases). The CDR3 runs 14 residues. The V and J ends lost 6 bases and 5 bases respectively, with 13 bases between them. Germline loops: CDR1 LNHDA, CDR2 SQIVND (reference sequence). The CDR3 is CASSKGTKNEKLFF. As DNA, the CDR3 is TGTGCCAGTAGCAAAGGGACAAAGAATGAAAAACTGTTTTTT.

The chain has TRBV7-2 and TRBJ2-1; 14 bases align to TRBD2. From germline, CDR1 is SGHTA and CDR2 FQGNSA. V dropped 3 bases and J dropped 13; count of bases not matched to a gene: 5. CDR3 length: 14 amino acids. The CDR3 region has the DNA TGTGCCAGCAGCTTGACTAGCGGGAGGGGGCGACAGTTCTTC. Its protein is CASSLTSGRGRQFF.

This clone showed up just once. CDR3 sequence reads: CASSLEARGDNSPLHF. The CDR3 DNA reads as TGCGCCAGCAGCTTGGAAGCCAGGGGAGATAATTCACCCCTCCACTTT. The chain couples TRBV5-1 to TRBJ1-6, with D tentatively TRBD1 (6 bases). Between the trimmed V and J ends, which lost 0 bases and 5 bases, there was a span of 12 bases. The CDR3 runs to 16 residues. Germline V gives CDR1 SGHRS, CDR2 YFSETQ.

V gene TRBV3-1 (or the pseudogene TRBV3-2) combines with J gene TRBJ2-3; TRBD2 aligns across 11 bases. CDR3 length: 15 amino acids. The ends lost 3 bases at V and 5 bases at J; junction bases unmatched: 4. CDR1 is LGHDT and CDR2 is YNNKEL in the germline V gene (reference sequence). In DNA form, the CDR3 reads TGTGCCAGCAGCCACTTAGCGGGAGGGGAAGATACGCAGTATTTT. This encodes CASSHLAGGEDTQYF.

The chain combines TRBV28 with TRBJ2-7; D perhaps matches TRBD2 (6 bases). Trimming left V 8 bases short and J 12 bases short, with 17 bases between. Per germline, CDR1 MDHEN and CDR2 SYDVKM. This CDR3 has 11 residues. CDR3 sequence (DNA): TGTGCCAGCCGCGCCTCGGGAGCGGGGTACTTC. Translated: CASRASGAGYF.

This chain joins TRBV27 and TRBJ2-3, with TRBD2 as a possible D gene (7 bases). Germline V gives CDR1 MNHEY, CDR2 SMNVEV (reference sequence). V lost 9 bases, J lost 0 bases, and 16 bases lay in between. The CDR3 is 15 residues long. CDR3 nucleotides: TGTGCCAGTATCAAGTGGGGGGGCAGCACAGATACGCAGTATTTT. This codes for CASIKWGGSTDTQYF.

V and J are TRBV11-3 and TRBJ2-1; TRBD2 matches at 7 bases. Trimming removed 3 bases from V and 0 bases from J; junction bases left unmatched: 14. From germline, CDR1 is SGHNT and CDR2 YENEEA. CDR3 length: 19 residues. As DNA, the CDR3 is TGTGCCAGCAGCTTTGGGTGGAGCGGGACCTCTAGCTCCTACAATGAGCAGTTCTTC. Its translation is CASSFGWSGTSSSYNEQFF.

The J gene is TRBJ2-6, the V gene TRBV27; D is possibly TRBD1 (5 bases). Germline lookup yields CDR1 MNHEY and CDR2 SMNVEV (reference sequence). Trimming cost V 5 bases and J 4 bases, with 12 bases left between them. The CDR3 spans 15 residues. The CDR3, as DNA: TGTGCCAGCAGTCAGACAGTAACCGGGGCCAACGTCCTGACTTTC. The encoded protein is CASSQTVTGANVLTF.

Of note for this clone: Within the sample, other DNA sequences also encode this same CDR3. V is TRBV30 and J is TRBJ1-5; no firm D call. V lost 0 bases to trimming and J lost 4 bases, with 7 bases between them. Germline V gives CDR1 GTSNPN, CDR2 SVGIG (reference sequence). This CDR3 has 13 residues. Here the CDR3 reads CAWSVTGNQPQHF. For the CDR3, the DNA is TGTGCCTGGAGTGTGACGGGAAATCAGCCCCAGCATTTT.

The rearrangement uses TRBV21-1 and TRBJ2-7; the D call in the table, TRBD2, was not verified against the DNA. TRBV21-1 is annotated as a pseudogene. The CDR3 is 14 residues long. CDR3 region: CASVGLAGSYEQYF. CDR3 sequence (DNA): TGTGCCAGTGTGGGTCTAGCGGGTTCCTACGAGCAGTACTTC.

The J gene is TRBJ1-5, the V gene TRBV6-2 or TRBV6-3; D uncertain. The CDR3 is made up of 13 amino acids. Between the trimmed V and J ends, which lost 6 bases and 6 bases, there was a span of 12 bases. CDR1 MNHEY and CDR2 SVGEGT come from the germline V gene. In nucleotides, the CDR3 is TGTGCCAGCAGCTCACGGCAGGCTCAGCCCCAGCATTTT. It yields the protein CASSSRQAQPQHF.

This clone was detected only a few times. The chain has TRBV7-9 and TRBJ2-1; no clear D. The CDR3 runs to 14 residues. V gave up 6 bases and J gave up 0 bases, with 9 bases separating them. CDR1 and CDR2 from the germline V gene are SEHNR and FQNEAQ (reference sequence). CDR3 protein: CASRATNSYNEQFF. The CDR3 DNA follows: TGTGCCAGCAGGGCCACTAACTCCTACAATGAGCAGTTCTTC.

The J gene is TRBJ2-3, the V gene TRBV3-1 (or the pseudogene TRBV3-2); 7 bases map to TRBD1. Germline V gives CDR1 LGHDT, CDR2 YNNKEL (reference sequence). V was clipped by 1 base and J by 0 bases; unmatched bases: 4. The CDR3 is 16 amino acids. The CDR3 here is CASSQVQGSSTDTQYF. CDR3 DNA: TGTGCCAGCAGCCAAGTACAGGGGTCTAGCACAGATACGCAGTATTTT.